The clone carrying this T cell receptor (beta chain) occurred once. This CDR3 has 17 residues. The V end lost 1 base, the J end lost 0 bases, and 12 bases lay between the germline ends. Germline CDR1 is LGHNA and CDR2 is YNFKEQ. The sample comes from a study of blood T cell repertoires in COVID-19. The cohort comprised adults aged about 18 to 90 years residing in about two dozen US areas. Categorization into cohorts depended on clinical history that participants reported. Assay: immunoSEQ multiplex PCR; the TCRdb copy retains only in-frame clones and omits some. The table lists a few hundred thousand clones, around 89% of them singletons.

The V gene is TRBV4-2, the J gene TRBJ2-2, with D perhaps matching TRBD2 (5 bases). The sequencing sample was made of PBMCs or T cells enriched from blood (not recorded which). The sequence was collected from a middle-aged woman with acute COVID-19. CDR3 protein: CASSQVSTGSNTGELFF. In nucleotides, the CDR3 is TGTGCCAGCAGCCAAGTGTCAACGGGGTCGAACACCGGGGAGCTGTTTTTT.